One and the same sample provided the 9 T cell receptor beta chains below, sequenced in a study of cytomegalovirus exposure and HLA in healthy donors. Vbeta (60) and Jbeta (13) primers were used in the PCR. Profiling relied on immunoSEQ multiplex PCR, and the TCRdb table lists in-frame clones only, not all of them. The sample yields tens of thousands of clones, over 70% seen once. Sequencing was carried out using PBMCs. These receptors all come from a woman aged 40 to 50 in good health and CMV-seronegative.

The gene calls are TRBV10-1 and TRBJ2-1; D is undetermined. Germline V lookup: CDR1 WNHNN, CDR2 SYGVQD (reference sequence). The ends were cut back, 3 bases at V and 0 bases at J, with 12 bases in the middle. The CDR3 has 16 residues. The CDR3 DNA sequence: TGCGCCAGCAGTGACCTTTCTTCGAGCTCCTACAATGAGCAGTTCTTC. Its translation is CASSDLSSSSYNEQFF.

V is TRBV13 and J is TRBJ2-3, with 13 nucleotides matching TRBD2. After removal of 5 bases from V and 5 bases from J, the junction contained 7 bases not matched to a gene. CDR3 length: 16 residues. Germline loops: CDR1 PRHDT, CDR2 FYEKMQ (reference sequence). Here the CDR3 reads CASSETSGRRVDTQYF. CDR3 in DNA: TGTGCCAGCAGCGAGACTAGCGGGAGGAGGGTAGATACGCAGTATTTT. Full variable domain (missing parts from reference TRBV13 and TRBJ2-3): AAGVIQSPRHLIKEKRETATLKCYPIPRHDTVYWYQQGPGQDPQFLISFYEKMQSDKGSIPDRFSAQQFSDYHSELNMSSLELGDSALYFCASSETSGRRVDTQYFGPGTRLTVL.

This clone turned up a few times. The V and J genes are TRBV7-9 and TRBJ1-1; D gene uncertain. This CDR3 region has 12 residues. Germline V gene lookup returns CDR1 SEHNR and CDR2 FQNEAQ (reference sequence). Trimming cost V 2 bases and J 6 bases, with 7 bases left between them. The CDR3 coding sequence is TGTGCCAGCAGCTTAATCTCAGCTGAAGCTTTCTTT. Amino acids: CASSLISAEAFF. The full variable domain, rest sourced from reference TRBV7-9 and TRBJ1-1, is DTGVSQNPRHKITKRGQNVTFRCDPISEHNRLYWYRQTLGQGPEFLTYFQNEAQLEKSRLLSDRFSAERPKGSFSTLEIQRTEQGDSAMYLCASSLISAEAFFGQGTRLTVV.

The V call is TRBV7-8, the J call TRBJ2-7; tentatively, D is TRBD2 (5 bases). The V end lost 4 bases, the J end lost 4 bases, and 17 bases lay between the germline ends. This CDR3 is built from 15 residues. The germline V gene encodes CDR1 SGHVS and CDR2 FQNEAQ. The CDR3 loop is CASSSAPGRTYEQYF. CDR3 sequence (DNA): TGTGCCAGCAGCTCCGCGCCCGGACGGACTTACGAGCAGTACTTC.

The CDR3 DNA follows: TGTGCCTGGAGTCCTGTTGGAGGGCTGCTAGGTGAAAAACTGTTTTTT. Protein: CAWSPVGGLLGEKLFF. The rearrangement joins TRBV30 to TRBJ1-4; the D is unclear. CDR1 is GTSNPN, CDR2 SVGIG, per germline (reference sequence). V was pared by 2 bases and J by 7 bases, with 20 bases between. There are 16 residues in the CDR3.

The V and J genes are TRBV27 and TRBJ2-1, with 14 bases lining up with TRBD2. CDR1 and CDR2 (germline): MNHEY, SMNVEV (reference sequence). The CDR3 extends over 17 amino acids. Trimming removed 4 bases from V and 8 bases from J; junction bases left unmatched: 10. The CDR3 DNA reads as TGTGCCAGCAGTTCATTGGGACTAGCGGGAGTATCGGATGAGCAGTTCTTC. This sequence encodes CASSSLGLAGVSDEQFF.

This clone showed up just a few times. The chain recombines TRBV28 with TRBJ2-7; tentatively, D is TRBD1 (6 bases). Trimming shortened V by 4 bases and J by 6 bases, and 16 bases separated the two germline ends. The germline CDR1 and CDR2 sequences are MDHEN and SYDVKM. This CDR3 region has 14 residues. The CDR3 here is CASSSPNRVGEQYF. The CDR3 DNA is TGTGCCAGCAGTTCCCCCAACAGGGTCGGCGAGCAGTACTTC. The variable domain in full, completed from reference TRBV28 and TRBJ2-7, reads DVKVTQSSRYLVKRTGEKVFLECVQDMDHENMFWYRQDPGLGLRLIYFSYDVKMKEKGDIPEGYSVSREKKERFSLILESASTNQTSMYLCASSSPNRVGEQYFGPGTRLTVT.

The chain joins TRBV11-3 to TRBJ1-1, with D maybe TRBD1 (5 bases). Germline loops: CDR1 SGHNT, CDR2 YENEEA. V was pared by 0 bases and J by 7 bases, with 21 bases between. This CDR3 spans 17 amino acids. The DNA of the CDR3 is TGTGCCAGCAGCTTAGATCTACTGTTCAGGGCCCCCGGTGAAGCTTTCTTT. It codes for CASSLDLLFRAPGEAFF. The whole variable domain, remainder taken from reference TRBV11-3 and TRBJ1-1, is EAGVVQSPRYKIIEKKQPVAFWCNPISGHNTLYWYLQNLGQGPELLIRYENEEAVDDSQLPKDRFSAERLKGVDSTLKIQPAELGDSAVYLCASSLDLLFRAPGEAFFGQGTRLTVV.

This rearrangement joins TRBV10-3 to TRBJ1-1; 10 bases map to TRBD1. From germline, CDR1 is ENHRY and CDR2 SYGVKD. This CDR3 comprises 16 residues. V lost 2 bases to trimming and J lost 4 bases; unmatched junction nucleotides: 7. The CDR3 sequence is CAISERQGAYFTEAFF. DNA for the CDR3: TGTGCCATCAGTGAGAGACAGGGGGCTTATTTCACTGAAGCTTTCTTT.